The sequence of this T cell receptor (beta chain) was determined in a study of response to subunit inactivated influenza vaccine. TCRdb processed the RT-PCR reads anew with MiXCR; each CDR3 protein has one entry. The sample holds about half a million distinct CDR3 sequences; approximately 10% are singletons and the top ten take over 9.5%. General study points: It was suggested by the authors that few new T cells are recruited by each seasonal influenza vaccination.

About this clonotype itself: Its matching antigen is unknown.

V was clipped by 5 bases and J by 7 bases; unmatched bases: 10. The CDR3 contains 15 residues. In germline, CDR1 is SGHRS, CDR2 YFSETQ. The sequence was obtained from a man aged 50-60 years who received an inactivated influenza vaccine. This sequence joins TRBV5-1 and TRBJ2-1, with 9 bases that match TRBD2. This sample comprised PBMCs from blood, obtained roughly 6 weeks after vaccination. In nucleotides, the CDR3 is TGCGCCAGCAGGGAGGGAGGGACTAGCAGGAATGAGCAGTTCTTC. Translating it yields CASREGGTSRNEQFF.